These 27 T cell receptor beta chains share one sample of origin, sequenced in a study of blood T cell repertoires in COVID-19 (dated by TCRdb to the early 2020s). Library construction relied on the immunoSEQ multiplex PCR assay. TCRdb stores this immuneACCESS table with in-frame sequences only. Part of the clones is absent; in the studies checked, under half of the shortfall reflects unresolved V genes, and no reason is known for the rest. This sample holds about 160,000 clones; over 70% were observed only once. The ten largest clones represent about 3% of the sample. Material: peripheral blood. These receptors all stem from a man between 70 and 80 years old with acute or convalescent COVID-19.

This clone was counted only a few times. V usage is TRBV11-2 and J usage is TRBJ2-3; TRBD2 matches 11 bases. Germline V CDR1 and CDR2: SGHAT, FQNNGV. V lost 2 bases, J lost 2 bases, and 3 bases stayed unmatched. The CDR3 totals 16 residues. CDR3 nucleotide sequence: TGTGCCAGCAGCTTACGACTAGCGGGAAACACAGATACGCAGTATTTT. This gives the protein CASSLRLAGNTDTQYF.

This CDR3 reads CASSFSRDQPQHF. DNA for the CDR3: TGTGCCAGCAGTTTCAGCAGGGATCAGCCCCAGCATTTT. V is TRBV28 and J is TRBJ1-5; maybe TRBD1 (5 bases). This CDR3 region has 13 residues. V dropped 3 bases and J dropped 5 bases, with 8 bases sitting between them. CDR1 is MDHEN, CDR2 SYDVKM, per germline.

The chain has TRBV6-5 and TRBJ2-7; 9 positions match TRBD1. Germline CDR1 and CDR2: MNHEY and SVGAGI. This CDR3 has 15 amino acids. The V and J ends lost 0 bases and 6 bases, in that order; junction bases with no gene match: 6. The DNA of the CDR3 is TGTGCCAGCAGTTACTCGGGGACAGGGTGGGGCGAGCAGTACTTC. Amino acid sequence: CASSYSGTGWGEQYF.

This CDR3 reads CASSLTDDYEQYF. Here the CDR3 DNA reads TGTGCCAGCAGCTTGACTGATGACTACGAGCAGTACTTC. The V call is TRBV7-8, the J call TRBJ2-7; no firm D call. Germline lookup yields CDR1 SGHVS and CDR2 FQNEAQ. Trimming shortened V by 3 bases and J by 3 bases, and 9 bases separated the two germline ends. The CDR3 length is 13 residues.

The chain carries TRBV18 and TRBJ1-5; D is unresolved. Looked up from germline, CDR1 is KGHSH and CDR2 is LQKENI. Trimming stripped 0 bases from V and 13 bases from J, with 19 bases between. CDR3 size: 15 residues. The CDR3 here is CASSPPGTQVGRQHF. For the CDR3, the DNA is TGTGCCAGCTCACCACCTGGTACCCAAGTTGGGCGACAGCATTTT.

The chain combines TRBV7-9 with TRBJ1-5, with D perhaps TRBD1 (5 bases). Germline V gene sequence: CDR1 SEHNR, CDR2 FQNEAQ (reference sequence). The CDR3 consists of 14 residues. Trimming pared 5 bases from V and 1 base from J, leaving 9 bases between. The CDR3 coding sequence is TGTGCCAGCAGCCGTGGGGGGAGCAATCAGCCCCAGCATTTT. It is translated as CASSRGGSNQPQHF.

The chain uses TRBV7-2 and TRBJ1-1, with 9 bases identical to TRBD1. The CDR3 consists of 16 residues. CDR1 and CDR2 from the germline V gene are SGHTA and FQGNSA. Trimming removed 5 bases from V and 1 base from J; junction bases left unmatched: 8. CDR3 in amino acids: CASSAGQGLGNTEAFF. CDR3 DNA sequence: TGTGCCAGCAGCGCCGGACAGGGGTTAGGGAACACTGAAGCTTTCTTT.

The chain combines TRBV6-4 with TRBJ2-1, with TRBD1 as a possible D gene (6 bases). CDR3 length equals 18 residues. From germline, CDR1 is MRHNA and CDR2 SNTAGT. The germline V and J ends were trimmed by 3 bases and 0 bases, with 18 bases remaining between them. CDR3 amino acids: CASSEGRGYPSSYNEQFF. For the CDR3, the DNA is TGTGCCAGCAGTGAGGGCAGGGGATACCCTAGCTCCTACAATGAGCAGTTCTTC.

The genes are TRBV2 and TRBJ2-7, with 11 bases that match TRBD1. CDR1 and CDR2 (germline): SNHLY, FYNNEI. V gave up 4 bases and J gave up 5 bases; unmatched junction bases: 7. The CDR3 is 15 amino acids. Here the CDR3 DNA reads TGTGCCAGCAGTGCAGGACAGGGGGCTATCAACGAGCAGTACTTC. Translation gives CASSAGQGAINEQYF. The whole variable domain, filled in from reference TRBV2 and TRBJ2-7, reads EPEVTQTPSHQVTQMGQEVILRCVPISNHLYFYWYRQILGQKVEFLVSFYNNEISEKSEIFDDQFSVERPDGSNFTLKIRSTKLEDSAMYFCASSAGQGAINEQYFGPGTRLTVT.

This chain joins TRBV18 and TRBJ2-5, with D perhaps matching TRBD1 (6 bases). This CDR3 is 15 amino acids long. In germline, CDR1 is KGHSH, CDR2 LQKENI. Trimming pared 1 base from V and 2 bases from J, leaving 11 bases between. As DNA, the CDR3 is TGTGCCAGCTCACCACAAAGGGGGATACAAGAGACCCAGTACTTC. Translated, it gives CASSPQRGIQETQYF.

The chain carries TRBV10-1 and TRBJ1-3; TRBD1 aligns across 7 bases. The CDR3 covers 15 residues. Germline V CDR1 and CDR2: WNHNN, SYGVQD (reference sequence). Losses at the gene ends were 4 bases for V and 0 bases for J; bases not matched to a gene: 3. The CDR3 DNA is TGCGCCAGCAGTGGACAGGGTCGCTCTGGAAACACCATATATTTT. This codes for CASSGQGRSGNTIYF.

This rearrangement joins TRBV28 to TRBJ2-7; 7 positions match TRBD1. Per germline, CDR1 MDHEN and CDR2 SYDVKM. The CDR3 runs to 16 residues. V was clipped by 5 bases and J by 0 bases; unmatched bases: 10. In DNA form, the CDR3 reads TGTGCCAGCAGTACCCGACAGGGACGGTTCTCCTACGAGCAGTACTTC. Amino acid sequence: CASSTRQGRFSYEQYF.

The V call is TRBV6-1, the J call TRBJ1-1, with TRBD1 matching 10 bases. The ends lost 2 bases at V and 0 bases at J; junction bases unmatched: 6. Germline lookup yields CDR1 MNHNS and CDR2 SASEGT. The CDR3 is made up of 17 amino acids. The CDR3 sequence is CASSELWGQGLNTEAFF. The CDR3 DNA is TGTGCCAGCAGTGAATTGTGGGGACAGGGGTTGAACACTGAAGCTTTCTTT.

The chain uses TRBV7-6 and TRBJ1-2, with D perhaps TRBD1 (6 bases). Germline values: CDR1 SGHVS, CDR2 FNYEAQ. This CDR3 is built from 16 residues. Trimming removed 1 base from V and 6 bases from J, with 18 bases in between. In DNA form, the CDR3 reads TGTGCCAGCAGCTTAGGGGACGAACAGGGATTTGATGGCTACACCTTC. It is translated as CASSLGDEQGFDGYTF. The variable domain in full, with the rest retrieved from reference TRBV7-6 and TRBJ1-2, is GAGVSQSPRYKVTKRGQDVALRCDPISGHVSLYWYRQALGQGPEFLTYFNYEAQQDKSGLPNDRFSAERPEGSISTLTIQRTEQRDSAMYRCASSLGDEQGFDGYTFGSGTRLTVV.

This chain uses TRBV7-8 with TRBJ1-1, with a weak D call TRBD1 (6 bases). Germline V gives CDR1 SGHVS, CDR2 FQNEAQ. The CDR3 contains 16 residues. V gave up 6 bases and J gave up 1 base, with 18 bases separating them. This chain's CDR3 is CASRLNRAPENTEAFF. Written as DNA, the CDR3 is TGTGCCAGCAGGTTAAACAGGGCCCCGGAGAACACTGAAGCTTTCTTT.

J is TRBJ2-7 and V is TRBV5-1; D gene unclear. Germline-derived CDR1 and CDR2 are SGHRS and YFSETQ. The CDR3 loop spans 14 amino acids. V lost 0 bases and J 2 bases, leaving 9 bases between the germline ends. In nucleotides, the CDR3 is TGCGCCAGCAGCTTGGCGCAGGCACCCTACGAGCAGTACTTC. Translating gives CASSLAQAPYEQYF. The full variable domain, in which reference TRBV5-1 and TRBJ2-7 provide the parts outside the CDR3, is KAGVTQTPRYLIKTRGQQVTLSCSPISGHRSVSWYQQTPGQGLQFLFEYFSETQRNKGNFPGRFSGRQFSNSRSEMNVSTLELGDSALYLCASSLAQAPYEQYFGPGTRLTVT.

This clone appeared a few times. The chain employs TRBV7-8 and TRBJ1-5; D call uncertain. The V gene lost 5 bases and the J gene lost 9 bases, with 17 bases spanning the gap. Germline loops: CDR1 SGHVS, CDR2 FQNEAQ. The CDR3 is made up of 14 amino acids. The CDR3 loop reads CASSTRTDEGPQHF. CDR3 nucleotide sequence: TGTGCCAGCAGCACTCGGACGGACGAGGGGCCCCAGCATTTT.

The gene calls are TRBV5-1 and TRBJ2-1; TRBD2 aligns across 15 bases. CDR1 SGHRS and CDR2 YFSETQ come from the germline V gene. V lost 0 bases, J lost 3 bases, and 4 bases stayed unmatched. CDR3 length: 18 residues. The CDR3 bases are TGCGCCAGCAGCTTGGAGGGACTAGCGGGAGGCTACTACAATGAGCAGTTCTTC. Translating it yields CASSLEGLAGGYYNEQFF.

This clone was counted a few times. The CDR3 region has the DNA TGTGCCAGCAGCCAGGGGCTCGATACGCAGTATTTT. Translated, it gives CASSQGLDTQYF. The chain has TRBV2 and TRBJ2-3; D is perhaps TRBD1 (6 bases). The germline V and J ends were trimmed by 6 bases and 6 bases, with 10 bases remaining between them. This CDR3 has 12 residues. Germline assignment: CDR1 SNHLY and CDR2 FYNNEI.

J is TRBJ2-7 and V is TRBV6-2 or TRBV6-3; a possible D gene is TRBD2 (5 bases). The CDR3 length is 14 residues. Germline-derived CDR1 and CDR2 are MNHEY and SVGEGT. The V and J ends lost 2 bases and 4 bases respectively, with 12 bases between them. The CDR3 sequence is CASSYPTDLYEQYF. CDR3 DNA: TGTGCCAGCAGTTACCCGACGGACTTATACGAGCAGTACTTC.

The chain carries TRBV4-1 and TRBJ2-1; perhaps TRBD2 as D (5 bases). Looked up from germline, CDR1 is MGHRA and CDR2 is YSYEKL. V was cut by 0 bases and J by 9 bases, with 9 bases left in between. The CDR3 runs 13 residues. CDR3 DNA: TGCGCCAGCAGCCAAGAGGGCCGGGGTGAGCAGTTCTTC. Translated, it gives CASSQEGRGEQFF.

The V gene is TRBV5-1, the J gene TRBJ2-1, with 7 bases matching TRBD1. The ends lost 4 bases at V and 6 bases at J; junction bases unmatched: 10. This CDR3 contains 15 residues. Germline V gives CDR1 SGHRS, CDR2 YFSETQ. CDR3 residues: CASSPPGTVSNEQFF. CDR3 DNA sequence: TGCGCCAGCAGCCCACCTGGGACAGTTTCCAATGAGCAGTTCTTC.

The V and J genes are TRBV14 and TRBJ1-5; no firm D call. The germline V gene encodes CDR1 SGHDN and CDR2 FVKESK. CDR3 size: 12 residues. Deletions cut 4 bases from V and 4 bases from J, with 5 bases between. The CDR3 spells CASSLINQPQHF. DNA for the CDR3: TGTGCCAGCAGCCTTATAAATCAGCCCCAGCATTTT. Based on the CDR3 plus reference TRBV14 and TRBJ1-5, the full variable domain is EAGVTQFPSHSVIEKGQTVTLRCDPISGHDNLYWYRRVMGKEIKFLLHFVKESKQDESGMPNNRFLAERTGGTYSTLKVQPAELEDSGVYFCASSLINQPQHFGDGTRLSIL.

This clone has more than one count but fewer than ten. The chain has TRBV7-9 and TRBJ2-7; D might be TRBD2 (5 bases). The CDR3 runs 19 residues. Germline loops: CDR1 SEHNR, CDR2 FQNEAQ (reference sequence). Trimming took 0 bases from V and 0 from J, leaving 21 bases between them. DNA for the CDR3: TGTGCCAGCAGCTTAGCGCAAAGCGGATCATGGTCCTTCTCCTACGAGCAGTACTTC. This gives the protein CASSLAQSGSWSFSYEQYF.

The gene calls are TRBV30 and TRBJ1-3; D remains unclear. This CDR3 has 14 amino acids. V was clipped by 4 bases and J by 2 bases, with 12 bases between them. CDR1 GTSNPN and CDR2 SVGIG come from the germline V gene (reference sequence). The CDR3 nucleotides are TGTGCCTGGAAGGGAGGGTCAGCTGGAAACACCATATATTTT. Translation gives CAWKGGSAGNTIYF. The full variable domain, completed using reference TRBV30 and TRBJ1-3, is SQTIHQWPATLVQPVGSPLSLECTVEGTSNPNLYWYRQAAGRGLQLLFYSVGIGQISSEVPQNLSASRPQDRQFILSSKKLLLSDSGFYLCAWKGGSAGNTIYFGEGSWLTVV.

The CDR3 reads CASSPPPGGSYEQYF. The CDR3 coding sequence is TGTGCCAGCTCACCACCGCCAGGGGGATCCTACGAGCAGTACTTC. The rearrangement links TRBV18 to TRBJ2-7; 7 bases are shared with TRBD1. The CDR3 length is 15 residues. The trim removed 0 bases at V and 1 base at J, leaving 3 bases unmatched. Germline V gives CDR1 KGHSH, CDR2 LQKENI.

The chain employs TRBV14 and TRBJ1-1; D unclear. With 1 base removed from V and 0 bases from J, the gap between germline ends came to 3 bases. Germline V gives CDR1 SGHDN, CDR2 FVKESK. The CDR3 loop spans 13 amino acids. The CDR3 loop reads CASSQALNTEAFF. CDR3 sequence (DNA): TGTGCCAGCAGCCAAGCCTTGAACACTGAAGCTTTCTTT.